This TCR beta chain was observed in a study of cytomegalovirus exposure and HLA in healthy donors. PCR primers comprised 60 Vbeta and 13 Jbeta primers. Sequencing was performed with immunoSEQ multiplex PCR; in TCRdb, only in-frame clones are kept and a portion is missing. The sample has roughly 180,000 clones, roughly 78% seen once. Study-level results: Among CMV-associated TCR beta chains, most appeared HLA-restricted in a later analysis. Several top significant clusters appeared, in a later analysis, to be linked to common viral pathogens.

Germline loops: CDR1 SGHRS, CDR2 YFSETQ. With 4 bases clipped from V and 6 bases from J, the junction kept 12 bases outside the gene matches. This CDR3 is 15 amino acids long. As regards this clone: Its specificity is unknown.

This TCR derives from a woman aged 50 to 65 in good health and CMV-seropositive. What was sequenced was PBMCs. The genes are TRBV5-1 and TRBJ1-2; 7 positions match TRBD1. The DNA of the CDR3 is TGCGCCAGCAGCCCTACCTCCGACAGGGCGAATGGCTACACCTTC. Amino acid sequence: CASSPTSDRANGYTF.